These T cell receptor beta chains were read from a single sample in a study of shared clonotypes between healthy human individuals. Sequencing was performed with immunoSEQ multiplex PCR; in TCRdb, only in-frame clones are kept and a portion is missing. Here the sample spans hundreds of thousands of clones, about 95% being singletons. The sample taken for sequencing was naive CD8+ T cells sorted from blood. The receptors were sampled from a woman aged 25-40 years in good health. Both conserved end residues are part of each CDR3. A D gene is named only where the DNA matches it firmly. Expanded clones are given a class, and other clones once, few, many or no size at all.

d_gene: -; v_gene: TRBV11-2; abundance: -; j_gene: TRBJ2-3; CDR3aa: CASRYPLGTTITDTQYF; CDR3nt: TGTGCCAGCAGATATCCGCTCGGGACAACCATAACAGATACGCAGTATTTT
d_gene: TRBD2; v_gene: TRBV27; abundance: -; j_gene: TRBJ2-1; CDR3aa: CASSPGVAGGYNEQFF; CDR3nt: TGTGCCAGCAGCCCCGGGGTGGCGGGAGGCTACAATGAGCAGTTCTTC
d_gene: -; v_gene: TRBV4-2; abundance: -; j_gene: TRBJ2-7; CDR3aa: CASSQVGAYEQYF; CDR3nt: TGTGCCAGCAGCCAAGTTGGGGCCTACGAGCAGTACTTC
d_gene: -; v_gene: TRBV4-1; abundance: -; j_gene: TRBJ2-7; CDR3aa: CASSQDPGTEDSYEQYF; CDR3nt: TGCGCCAGCAGCCAAGATCCGGGAACAGAGGATTCCTACGAGCAGTACTTC
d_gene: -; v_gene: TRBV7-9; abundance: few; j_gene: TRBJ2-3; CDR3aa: CASSFPGTDTQYF; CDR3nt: TGTGCCAGCAGCTTCCCGGGCACAGATACGCAGTATTTT
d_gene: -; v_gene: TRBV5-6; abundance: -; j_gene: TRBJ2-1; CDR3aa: CASSHVDGSRDNEQFF; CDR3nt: TGTGCCAGCAGCCACGTAGACGGGAGTAGGGACAATGAGCAGTTCTTC
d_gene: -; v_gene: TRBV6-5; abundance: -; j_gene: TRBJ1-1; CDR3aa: CASRLGRSGTEAFF; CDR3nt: TGTGCCAGCAGGCTGGGCAGATCGGGGACTGAAGCTTTCTTT
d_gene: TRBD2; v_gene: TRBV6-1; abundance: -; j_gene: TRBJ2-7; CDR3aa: CASSEATGLAYEQYF; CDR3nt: TGTGCCAGCAGTGAAGCAACAGGACTAGCCTACGAGCAGTACTTC
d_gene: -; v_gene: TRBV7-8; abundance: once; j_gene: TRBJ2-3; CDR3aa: CASSPRLGTDTQYF; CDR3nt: TGTGCCAGCAGCCCCCGGTTGGGCACAGATACGCAGTATTTT
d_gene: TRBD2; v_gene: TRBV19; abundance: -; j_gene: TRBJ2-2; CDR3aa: CASSQGTSGEPPNTGELFF; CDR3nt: TGTGCCAGTAGTCAGGGGACTAGCGGGGAGCCTCCGAACACCGGGGAGCTGTTTTTT
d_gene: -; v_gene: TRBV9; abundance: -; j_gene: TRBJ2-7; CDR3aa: CASSVGRLHEQYF; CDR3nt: TGTGCCAGCAGCGTTGGCAGGCTCCACGAGCAGTACTTC
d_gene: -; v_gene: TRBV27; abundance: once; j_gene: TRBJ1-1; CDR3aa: CASSLSYGGRTEAFF; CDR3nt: TGTGCCAGCAGTTTATCGTACGGGGGGCGGACTGAAGCTTTCTTT
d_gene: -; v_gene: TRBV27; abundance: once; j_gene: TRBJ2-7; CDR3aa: CASSYLPMGAYEQYF; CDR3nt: TGTGCCAGCAGTTACCTCCCTATGGGAGCCTACGAGCAGTACTTC
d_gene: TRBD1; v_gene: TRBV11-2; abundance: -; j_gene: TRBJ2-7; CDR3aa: CASSLVKGAPYEQYF; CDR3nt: TGTGCCAGCAGCTTAGTTAAGGGGGCGCCCTACGAGCAGTACTTC
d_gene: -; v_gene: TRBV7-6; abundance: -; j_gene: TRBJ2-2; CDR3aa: CASSLGDAAGWAGELFF; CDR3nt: TGTGCCAGCAGCTTAGGAGATGCAGCGGGTTGGGCCGGGGAGCTGTTTTTT
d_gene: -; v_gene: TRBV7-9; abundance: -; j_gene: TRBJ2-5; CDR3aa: CASSSPPRDFLQETQYF; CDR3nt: TGTGCCAGCAGCTCGCCGCCCCGGGACTTTCTACAGGAGACCCAGTACTTC
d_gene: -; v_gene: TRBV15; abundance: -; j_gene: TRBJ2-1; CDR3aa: CATSGGDLAILYNEQFF; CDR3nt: TGTGCCACCAGCGGCGGCGACTTAGCCATACTATACAATGAGCAGTTCTTC
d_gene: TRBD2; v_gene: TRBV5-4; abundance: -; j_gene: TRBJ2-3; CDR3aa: CASSQGLAPDTQYF; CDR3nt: TGTGCCAGCAGCCAGGGACTAGCCCCAGATACGCAGTATTTT
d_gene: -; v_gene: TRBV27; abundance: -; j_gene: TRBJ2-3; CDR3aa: CASSLSPLGADTQCF; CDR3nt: TGTGCCAGCAGTTTATCCCCCCTTGGGGCAGATACGCAGTGTTTT
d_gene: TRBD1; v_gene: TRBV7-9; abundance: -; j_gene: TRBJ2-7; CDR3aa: CASSSHRGPSYEQYF; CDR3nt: TGTGCCAGCAGCTCCCACAGGGGACCCTCCTACGAGCAGTACTTC
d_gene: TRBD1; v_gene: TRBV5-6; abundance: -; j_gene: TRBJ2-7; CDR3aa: CASSMTGTSYEQYF; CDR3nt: TGTGCCAGCAGCATGACAGGGACCTCCTACGAGCAGTACTTC
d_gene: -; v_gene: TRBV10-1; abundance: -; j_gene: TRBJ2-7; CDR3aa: CASSDGPGHEQYF; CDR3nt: TGCGCCAGCAGTGACGGGCCTGGCCACGAGCAGTACTTC